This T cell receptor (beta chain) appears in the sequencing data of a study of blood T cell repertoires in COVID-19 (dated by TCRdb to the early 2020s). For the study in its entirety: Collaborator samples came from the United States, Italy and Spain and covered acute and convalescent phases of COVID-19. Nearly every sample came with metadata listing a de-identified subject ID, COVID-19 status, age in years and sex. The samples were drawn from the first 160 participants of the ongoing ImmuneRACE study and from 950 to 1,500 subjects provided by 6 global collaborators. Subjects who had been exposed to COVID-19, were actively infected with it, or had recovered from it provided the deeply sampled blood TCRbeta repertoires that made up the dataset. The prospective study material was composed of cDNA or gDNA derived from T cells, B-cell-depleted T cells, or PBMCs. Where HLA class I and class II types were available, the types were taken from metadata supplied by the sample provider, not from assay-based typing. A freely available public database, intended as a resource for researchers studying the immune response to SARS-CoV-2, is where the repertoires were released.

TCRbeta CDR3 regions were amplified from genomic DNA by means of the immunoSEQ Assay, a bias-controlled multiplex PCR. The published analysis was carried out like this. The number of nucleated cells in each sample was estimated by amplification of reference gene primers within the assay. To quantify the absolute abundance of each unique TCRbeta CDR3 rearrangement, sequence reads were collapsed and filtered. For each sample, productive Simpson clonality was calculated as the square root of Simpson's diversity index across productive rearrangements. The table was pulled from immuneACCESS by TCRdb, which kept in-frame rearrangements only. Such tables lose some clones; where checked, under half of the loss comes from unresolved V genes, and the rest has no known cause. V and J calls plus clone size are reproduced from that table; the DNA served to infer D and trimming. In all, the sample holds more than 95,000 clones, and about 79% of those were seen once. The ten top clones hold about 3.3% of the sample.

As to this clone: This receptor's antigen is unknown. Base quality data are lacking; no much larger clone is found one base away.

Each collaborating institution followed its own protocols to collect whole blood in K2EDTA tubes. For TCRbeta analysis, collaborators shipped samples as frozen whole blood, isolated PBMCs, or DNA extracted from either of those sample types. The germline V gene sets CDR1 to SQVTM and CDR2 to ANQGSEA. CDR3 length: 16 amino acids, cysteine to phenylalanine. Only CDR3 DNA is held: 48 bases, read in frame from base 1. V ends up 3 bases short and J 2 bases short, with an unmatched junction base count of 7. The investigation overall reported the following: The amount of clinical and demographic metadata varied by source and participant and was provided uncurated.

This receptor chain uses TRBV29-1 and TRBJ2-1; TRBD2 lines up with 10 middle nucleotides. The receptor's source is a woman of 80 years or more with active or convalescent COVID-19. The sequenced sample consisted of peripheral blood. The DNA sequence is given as TGCAGCGTTGATAGGGGACTAGCGATGACCTACAATGAGCAGTTCTTC. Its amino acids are CSVDRGLAMTYNEQFF.